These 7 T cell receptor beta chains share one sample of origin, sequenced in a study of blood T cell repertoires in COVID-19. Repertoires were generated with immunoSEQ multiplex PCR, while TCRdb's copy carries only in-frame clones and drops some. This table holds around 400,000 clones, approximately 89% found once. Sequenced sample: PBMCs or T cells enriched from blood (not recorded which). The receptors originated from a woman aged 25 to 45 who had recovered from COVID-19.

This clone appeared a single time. Here the CDR3 reads CASGVGDQPQHF. The CDR3 DNA is TGTGCCAGCGGCGTAGGGGATCAGCCCCAGCATTTT. This chain uses TRBV6-5 with TRBJ1-5, with a weak D call TRBD1 (5 bases). This CDR3 has 12 amino acids. Trimming took off 8 bases at V and 5 bases at J, with 10 bases between the two ends. Germline lookup yields CDR1 MNHEY and CDR2 SVGAGI.

The CDR3 spells CASSLRAGHGELFF. Here the CDR3 DNA reads TGTGCCAGCAGTTTAAGAGCGGGACACGGGGAGCTGTTTTTT. The chain joins TRBV27 to TRBJ2-2; D possibly corresponds to TRBD2 (7 bases). CDR1 and CDR2 (germline): MNHEY, SMNVEV (reference sequence). Trimming left V 2 bases short and J 7 bases short, with 11 bases between. This CDR3 spans 14 amino acids.

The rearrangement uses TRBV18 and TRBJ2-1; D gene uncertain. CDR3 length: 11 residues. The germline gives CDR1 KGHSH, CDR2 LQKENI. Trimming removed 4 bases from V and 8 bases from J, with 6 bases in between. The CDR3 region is CASSLSDEQFF. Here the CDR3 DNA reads TGTGCCAGCTCACTGTCCGATGAGCAGTTCTTC.

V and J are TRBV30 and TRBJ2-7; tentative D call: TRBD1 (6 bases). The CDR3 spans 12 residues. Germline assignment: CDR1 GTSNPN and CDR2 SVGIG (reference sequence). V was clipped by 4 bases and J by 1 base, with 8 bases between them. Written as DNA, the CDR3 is TGTGCCTGGATTCAGGGGTCCTACGAGCAGTACTTC. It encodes CAWIQGSYEQYF.

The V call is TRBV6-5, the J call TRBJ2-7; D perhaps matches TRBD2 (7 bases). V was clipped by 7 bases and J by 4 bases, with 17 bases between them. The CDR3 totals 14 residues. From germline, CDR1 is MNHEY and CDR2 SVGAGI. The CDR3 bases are TGTGCCAGCATTGGACCGGGGGGCCCTTACGAGCAGTACTTC. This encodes CASIGPGGPYEQYF.

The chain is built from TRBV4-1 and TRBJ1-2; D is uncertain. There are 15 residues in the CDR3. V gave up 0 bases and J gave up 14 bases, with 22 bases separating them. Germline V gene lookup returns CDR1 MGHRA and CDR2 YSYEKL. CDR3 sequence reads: CASSQDWGGPRYQTF. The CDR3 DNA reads TGCGCCAGCAGCCAAGACTGGGGAGGGCCCAGATATCAGACCTTC.

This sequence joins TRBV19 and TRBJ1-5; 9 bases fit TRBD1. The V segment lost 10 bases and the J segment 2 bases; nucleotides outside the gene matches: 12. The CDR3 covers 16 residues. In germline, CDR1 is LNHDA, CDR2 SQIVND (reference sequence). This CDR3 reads CATSQGQGWGNQPQHF. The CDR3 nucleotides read TGTGCCACCAGTCAAGGACAGGGGTGGGGCAATCAGCCCCAGCATTTT.